The 17 T cell receptor beta chains in this list originate from one sample, sequenced in a study of T cell changes during pregnancy in multiple sclerosis. The method was immunoSEQ multiplex PCR; TCRdb's version includes in-frame clones alone and lacks a portion of them. The profile covers 71,000 or so clones, with just over 90% appearing a single time and roughly 1.2% taken by the ten largest. The source was peripheral blood, collected in the third trimester of pregnancy. These receptors were collected from a female donor with multiple sclerosis, enrolled in a pregnancy study.

This clone has only one observation. The chain links TRBV9 to TRBJ2-3, with TRBD2 identical over 9 bases. The CDR3 totals 18 residues. The junction had 13 bases not matched to a gene; V was cut back by 1 base and J by 4 bases. Germline V gives CDR1 SGDLS, CDR2 YYNGEE. In DNA form, the CDR3 reads TGTGCCAGCAGCGTACGGGGAGGAGCGGGGGGTGGCTCAGATACGCAGTATTTT. The encoded protein is CASSVRGGAGGGSDTQYF.

This chain uses TRBV27 with TRBJ2-5; possible D gene TRBD2, 6 bases. This CDR3 has 15 amino acids. Deletions cut 3 bases from V and 5 bases from J, with 16 bases between. The V gene's germline CDR1 is MNHEY and CDR2 SMNVEV (reference sequence). The CDR3 DNA reads as TGTGCCAGCAGTTTCCTGACTAGTTTTAGGGAGACCCAGTACTTC. Translating gives CASSFLTSFRETQYF.

V and J are TRBV6-1 and TRBJ1-1; 8 bases agree with TRBD1. V gave up 2 bases and J gave up 5 bases; unmatched junction bases: 1. CDR3 size: 13 residues. Germline CDR1 and CDR2: MNHNS and SASEGT. The CDR3 DNA reads TGTGCCAGCAGTGAACAGGGGGCGACTGAAGCTTTCTTT. This sequence encodes CASSEQGATEAFF.

V usage is TRBV9 and J usage is TRBJ2-6; 13 nucleotides agree with TRBD2. Unmatched junction bases numbered 4, after V lost 0 bases and J lost 4 bases. Per germline, CDR1 SGDLS and CDR2 YYNGEE. The CDR3 is made up of 18 amino acids. The CDR3 DNA is TGTGCCAGCAGCGTAGAAGGACTAGCGGGAGCCGGGGCCAACGTCCTGACTTTC. It yields the protein CASSVEGLAGAGANVLTF.

V and J are TRBV29-1 and TRBJ2-3; the D gene is possibly TRBD2 (5 bases). V was cut by 6 bases and J by 4 bases, with 8 bases left in between. The germline V gene has CDR1 SQVTM and CDR2 ANQGSEA. The CDR3 is made up of 11 amino acids. The CDR3 DNA reads TGCAGCGTCGGAGCGGCAGATACGCAGTATTTT. Translating it yields CSVGAADTQYF.

J is TRBJ1-1 and V is TRBV4-2; TRBD1 is a possible D gene (6 bases). V dropped 3 bases and J dropped 1 base, with 9 bases sitting between them. Germline CDR1 reads LGHNA; CDR2 reads YNFKEQ. This CDR3 is 14 amino acids long. The CDR3 here is CASSQPDRNTEAFF. Here the CDR3 DNA reads TGTGCCAGCAGCCAGCCGGACAGGAACACTGAAGCTTTCTTT.

The rearrangement links TRBV7-2 to TRBJ2-2, with 8 bases aligning to TRBD2. The germline V gene has CDR1 SGHTA and CDR2 FQGNSA. CDR3 length: 16 residues. With V trimmed by 2 bases and J by 4 bases, 6 bases remained unmatched. The CDR3 here is CASSLKEAGGTGELFF. The CDR3, as DNA: TGTGCCAGCAGCTTAAAGGAGGCGGGGGGCACCGGGGAGCTGTTTTTT.

This sequence joins TRBV5-1 and TRBJ2-5; 14 bases are shared with TRBD2. Germline CDR1 reads SGHRS; CDR2 reads YFSETQ. This CDR3 has 16 amino acids. Losses at the gene ends were 4 bases for V and 7 bases for J; bases not matched to a gene: 9. Written as DNA, the CDR3 is TGCGCCAGCAGCCCGGACGGGACTAGCGGGGGCGGGACCCAGTACTTC. Its translation is CASSPDGTSGGGTQYF.

The chain employs TRBV20-1 and TRBJ2-1, with D perhaps TRBD2 (5 bases). The CDR3 is 11 amino acids. V was trimmed by 7 bases and J by 10 bases, leaving 14 bases between them. The germline gives CDR1 DFQATT, CDR2 SNEGSKA (reference sequence). The CDR3 bases are TGCAGTGTTCAACCCCGCGGGGAGCAGTTCTTC. It specifies CSVQPRGEQFF.

The chain recombines TRBV27 with TRBJ2-7, with a tentative D call TRBD1 (6 bases). The germline V and J ends were trimmed by 1 base and 2 bases, with 12 bases remaining between them. The CDR3 totals 15 residues. Germline assignment: CDR1 MNHEY and CDR2 SMNVEV (reference sequence). CDR3 coding DNA: TGTGCCAGCAGTTTATTCGTGGGGGCCCCCTACGAGCAGTACTTC. It is translated as CASSLFVGAPYEQYF.

This clone was counted only a few times. The J gene is TRBJ1-1, the V gene TRBV2; 8 nucleotides match TRBD1. Germline values: CDR1 SNHLY, CDR2 FYNNEI. Losses at the gene ends were 5 bases for V and 8 bases for J; bases not matched to a gene: 7. The CDR3 has 13 amino acids. The CDR3 DNA is TGTGCCAGCAGTAAACGGACAGGGAGCGAAGCTTTCTTT. Its translation is CASSKRTGSEAFF.

The chain joins TRBV30 to TRBJ2-7, with 9 bases lining up with TRBD2. The CDR3 runs to 15 residues. V was pared by 0 bases and J by 4 bases, with 7 bases of the junction left unmatched. Germline V CDR1 and CDR2: GTSNPN, SVGIG (reference sequence). The CDR3 protein is CAWSVPGLAPYEQYF. CDR3 DNA: TGTGCCTGGAGTGTGCCGGGACTAGCTCCATACGAGCAGTACTTC.

The chain links TRBV6-1 to TRBJ2-2; the match to TRBD2 covers 8 bases. The CDR3 has 16 amino acids. Germline V gene lookup returns CDR1 MNHNS and CDR2 SASEGT. V lost 2 bases, J lost 4 bases, and 6 bases stayed unmatched. Here the CDR3 reads CASSEWREAGTGELFF. The DNA of the CDR3 is TGTGCCAGCAGTGAATGGCGGGAGGCGGGCACCGGGGAGCTGTTTTTT.

V and J are TRBV2 and TRBJ2-5; D uncertain. TRBJ2-7 explains the end of the DNA better; the J call may be wrong. The CDR3 is 12 residues long. Germline V gene lookup returns CDR1 SNHLY and CDR2 FYNNEI. The CDR3 DNA follows: TGTGCCAGCAGTGAACAGCACTACGAGCAGTACTTC. Translating it yields CASSEQHYEQYF.

The CDR3 is CASSLPSGTYNEQFF. CDR3 DNA sequence: TGTGCCAGCTCACTACCCTCCGGGACTTACAATGAGCAGTTCTTC. This chain connects TRBV18 to TRBJ2-1; possible D gene TRBD2, 6 bases. Germline CDR1 and CDR2: KGHSH and LQKENI. This CDR3 contains 15 residues. V lost 4 bases and J 4 bases, leaving 14 bases between the germline ends.

The V call is TRBV11-2, the J call TRBJ2-3; TRBD2 matches at 7 bases. Germline V lookup: CDR1 SGHAT, CDR2 FQNNGV. This CDR3 contains 16 residues. The V and J ends lost 0 bases and 4 bases, in that order; junction bases with no gene match: 7. The CDR3 coding sequence is TGTGCCAGCAGCTTAGATTCGGCGGGAGTTGCAGATACGCAGTATTTT. It specifies CASSLDSAGVADTQYF.

The rearrangement joins TRBV10-3 to TRBJ2-7; TRBD2 agrees at 12 bases. This CDR3 is 15 amino acids long. The J segment lost 3 bases and the V segment lost 11 bases, leaving 11 bases of the junction unmatched. Looked up from germline, CDR1 is ENHRY and CDR2 is SYGVKD. CDR3 sequence: CASIRTSGALYEQYF. In nucleotides, the CDR3 is TGTGCCTCTATAAGGACTAGCGGGGCCCTCTACGAGCAGTACTTC.